This T cell receptor (beta chain) comes out of a study of T cell changes during pregnancy in multiple sclerosis. In germline, CDR1 is LGHNA, CDR2 YSLEER. V was pared by 0 bases and J by 5 bases, with 8 bases of the junction left unmatched. The CDR3 spans 16 residues. Profiled with immunoSEQ multiplex PCR; TCRdb holds only in-frame clones, not every one. The data hold roughly 28,000 clones, with about 92% observed a single time. The sequence was collected from a female donor with multiple sclerosis, enrolled in a pregnancy study. The V and J genes are TRBV4-3 and TRBJ2-5; TRBD2 matches at 8 bases. The sequences come from CD8+ T cells from peripheral blood mononuclear cells, collected before pregnancy. CDR3 sequence (DNA): TGCGCCAGCAGCCAAGATGGGACGGGGGGGCATGAGACCCAGTACTTC. Protein sequence: CASSQDGTGGHETQYF.